This T cell receptor beta chain was profiled in a study of T cell repertoires in cytomegalovirus infection. Study-wide context: The study used recently identified HLA-C-restricted and well-studied HLA-B-restricted CMV epitopes. Matching HLA type and CMV infection were both indicated by public TCR beta signatures. Study results and caveats: Using cumulative public TCR beta family frequency, the authors identified those who carried CMV together with the relevant HLA.

TCRdb analysed the reads with MiXCR anew, one entry per CDR3 protein. Of about half a million distinct CDR3 sequences in the sample, about 39% were seen once. V was cut by 6 bases and J by 0 bases, with 17 bases left in between. This CDR3 spans 16 amino acids. Germline-derived CDR1 and CDR2 are MDHEN and SYDVKM. Worth noting for this clonotype: No antigen is known for it.

V is TRBV28 and J is TRBJ1-2, with a possible D match to TRBD1 (6 bases). Material: cultured PBMCs, obtained from culture after CMV antigen stimulation. This clonotype originated in a human donor in good health (CMV status not recorded). Some clones in this sample may be carry-over from other donors' samples. CDR3 in amino acids: CASSPYYRVANYGYTF. The CDR3 DNA is TGTGCCAGCAGCCCTTATTACAGGGTAGCTAACTATGGCTACACCTTC.